A single sample gave rise to the 26 T cell receptor beta chains below, sequenced in a study of blood T cells in healthy people across ages. Alongside a J-beta primer mix, a sample-barcoded 5' primer served in a second PCR lasting about 6 to 12 cycles. TCRdb processed the 5' RACE reads anew with MiXCR; each CDR3 protein has one entry. The sample comprises about 970,000 distinct CDR3 sequences, roughly 47% of which are singletons, and about a fifth rests with the top ten. Source material: blood. Source of these receptors: a woman aged 60 to 75 in good health.

The chain is built from TRBV10-3 and TRBJ2-5; the match to TRBD1 covers 9 bases. V gave up 1 base and J gave up 5 bases; unmatched junction bases: 5. The CDR3 contains 15 residues. In germline, CDR1 is ENHRY, CDR2 SYGVKD. CDR3 in amino acids: CAISEWGQGAETQYF. CDR3 bases: TGTGCCATCAGTGAGTGGGGACAGGGAGCCGAGACCCAGTACTTC.

V gene TRBV12-3 or TRBV12-4 combines with J gene TRBJ2-3; maybe TRBD2 (6 bases). The CDR3 spans 14 residues. Trimming cost V 6 bases and J 1 base, with 11 bases left between them. This CDR3 reads CASRGGDGTDTQYF. CDR3 DNA: TGTGCCAGCAGGGGGGGTGATGGCACAGATACGCAGTATTTT.

The J gene is TRBJ2-1, the V gene TRBV12-3 or TRBV12-4, with TRBD2 matching over 13 bases. Trimming took 6 bases from V and 8 from J; bases not matched to a gene: 4. This CDR3 contains 14 residues. The CDR3 nucleotides read TGTGCCAGCAGACTAGCGGGAGGGCCTTATGAGCAGTTCTTC. It translates to CASRLAGGPYEQFF.

This clonotype came up a few times. This sequence joins TRBV4-2 and TRBJ2-7; D is undetermined. The J call could be wrong; TRBJ2-5 is a better fit for the DNA end. The CDR3 extends over 15 amino acids. Germline V gene lookup returns CDR1 LGHNA and CDR2 YNFKEQ. This CDR3 is CASSRASLPSETQYF. The CDR3 bases are TGTGCCAGCAGCCGGGCGAGCTTACCCTCAGAGACCCAGTACTTC.

This clonotype has a count of ten or more. The rearrangement joins TRBV10-3 to TRBJ2-7, with D possibly matching TRBD1 (5 bases). Germline CDR1 is ENHRY and CDR2 is SYGVKD. Trimming took off 2 bases at V and 5 bases at J, with 13 bases between the two ends. CDR3 size: 14 residues. The CDR3 bases are TGTGCCATCAGTGAGACCACAGGAGTTGACGAGCAGTACTTC. The encoded protein is CAISETTGVDEQYF.

A few counts support this clonotype. The chain employs TRBV7-2 and TRBJ1-1, with 7 bases aligning to TRBD1. The V segment lost 3 bases and the J segment 2 bases; nucleotides outside the gene matches: 3. This CDR3 has 14 amino acids. Germline CDR1 reads SGHTA; CDR2 reads FQGNSA. The CDR3 region is CASSFRDSNTEAFF. CDR3 nucleotides: TGTGCCAGCAGCTTTAGGGACAGTAACACTGAAGCTTTCTTT.

The chain combines TRBV20-1 with TRBJ2-3, with D unclear. CDR1 DFQATT and CDR2 SNEGSKA come from the germline V gene (reference sequence). The length of the CDR3 is 11 residues. Trimming cost V 5 bases and J 6 bases, with 9 bases left between them. The CDR3 nucleotides are TGCAGTGCTCCGCCCACTGATACGCAGTATTTT. Translating it yields CSAPPTDTQYF.

The chain is built from TRBV6-6 and TRBJ2-1; 7 bases align to TRBD1. The CDR3 spans 15 residues. Germline V gives CDR1 MNHNY, CDR2 SVGAGI (reference sequence). V dropped 2 bases and J dropped 4; count of bases not matched to a gene: 5. Here the CDR3 reads CASSYGDSTYNEQFF. CDR3 coding DNA: TGTGCCAGCAGTTACGGGGACAGTACTTACAATGAGCAGTTCTTC.

This chain joins TRBV25-1 and TRBJ1-1; 9 bases line up with TRBD1. The V gene end was trimmed by 3 bases and the J gene end by 7 bases; junction bases not matched to a gene: 15. Germline CDR1 MGHDK, CDR2 SYGVNS. The CDR3 loop spans 17 amino acids. The CDR3, as DNA: TGTGCCAGCAGTGAGATCGAGTTCCGGGACAGGGCCCTTGAAGCTTTCTTT. Its protein product is CASSEIEFRDRALEAFF.

The rearrangement joins TRBV4-1 to TRBJ2-2; 15 nucleotides agree with TRBD2. The CDR3 runs 17 residues. V lost 1 base to trimming and J lost 7 bases; unmatched junction nucleotides: 4. In germline, CDR1 is MGHRA, CDR2 YSYEKL. The CDR3 sequence: CASSQAGTSGRIGELFF. CDR3 sequence (DNA): TGCGCCAGCAGCCAAGCGGGGACTAGCGGGAGGATCGGGGAGCTGTTTTTT.

The J gene is TRBJ2-1, the V gene TRBV29-1, with D perhaps assigned TRBD1 or TRBD2 (5 bases each). The V end lost 6 bases, the J end lost 2 bases, and 11 bases lay between the germline ends. The CDR3 totals 13 residues. CDR1 and CDR2 from the germline V gene are SQVTM and ANQGSEA. This chain's CDR3 is CSVDGATYNEQFF. CDR3 in DNA: TGCAGCGTAGACGGGGCTACCTACAATGAGCAGTTCTTC.

J is TRBJ2-7 and V is TRBV5-1; the D gene is possibly TRBD1 (7 bases). The J call may be in error: the DNA end matches TRBJ2-5 better. The germline V gene encodes CDR1 SGHRS and CDR2 YFSETQ. The CDR3 runs 15 residues. CDR3 DNA: TGCGCCAGCAGCTTGATCGGCAGGGGGGAAGAGACCCAGTACTTC. It encodes CASSLIGRGEETQYF.

There are many counts of this clonotype. The V call is TRBV29-1, the J call TRBJ2-1, with 9 bases aligning to TRBD2. Germline V gene lookup returns CDR1 SQVTM and CDR2 ANQGSEA. Trimming took 3 bases from V and 6 from J; bases not matched to a gene: 9. The CDR3 has 15 amino acids. The CDR3 nucleotides are TGCAGCGTTGACGGGGCAGCGGGGGGCTCCAATGAGCAGTTCTTC. It specifies CSVDGAAGGSNEQFF.

In this sample, this clonotype turned up many times. The chain has TRBV29-1 and TRBJ2-5; TRBD2 matches at 13 bases. After removal of 6 bases from V and 5 bases from J, the junction contained 6 bases not matched to a gene. This CDR3 has 14 amino acids. The germline V gene encodes CDR1 SQVTM and CDR2 ANQGSEA. The CDR3 bases are TGCAGCGTACTATCGACTAGCGGGAGGGAGACCCAGTACTTC. This codes for CSVLSTSGRETQYF. The full variable domain, with the rest looked up from reference TRBV29-1 and TRBJ2-5, is SAVISQKPSRDICQRGTSLTIQCQVDSQVTMMFWYRQQPGQSLTLIATANQGSEATYESGFVIDKFPISRPNLTFSTLTVSNMSPEDSSIYLCSVLSTSGRETQYFGPGTRLLVL.

This chain links TRBV5-1 with TRBJ2-7; D is tentatively TRBD1 or TRBD2 (5 bases each). Germline V CDR1 and CDR2: SGHRS, YFSETQ. The CDR3 contains 14 residues. V lost 6 bases and J lost 7, with 20 bases in between. The CDR3 loop is CASNTGAVMNEQYF. The DNA of the CDR3 is TGCGCCAGCAACACCGGGGCCGTTATGAATGAGCAGTACTTC.

The table lists this clonotype with a few counts. The chain employs TRBV7-9 and TRBJ1-2, with a weak D call TRBD1 (5 bases). This CDR3 has 17 amino acids. V was pared by 5 bases and J by 4 bases, with 23 bases between. Germline V gene sequence: CDR1 SEHNR, CDR2 FQNEAQ (reference sequence). CDR3 sequence: CASSAGGLGTIFYGYTF. DNA of the CDR3: TGTGCCAGCAGCGCGGGGGGACTCGGAACCATTTTCTATGGCTACACCTTC.

The chain carries TRBV20-1 and TRBJ2-1, with D possibly matching TRBD2 (6 bases). Trimming cost V 1 base and J 2 bases, with 18 bases left between them. In germline, CDR1 is DFQATT, CDR2 SNEGSKA (reference sequence). The CDR3 consists of 17 residues. The CDR3 DNA reads as TGCAGTGCTAGAGCTGGATTACGGGAGCCAACCTACAATGAGCAGTTCTTC. It encodes CSARAGLREPTYNEQFF.

The V and J genes are TRBV4-1 and TRBJ1-1, with D uncertain. This CDR3 spans 14 amino acids. Trimming left V 2 bases short and J 4 bases short, with 11 bases between. CDR1 is MGHRA and CDR2 is YSYEKL in the germline V gene. For the CDR3, the DNA is TGCGCCAGCAGCCAACCAGTCAGGAGCACTGAAGCTTTCTTT. Translated, it gives CASSQPVRSTEAFF.

The rearrangement links TRBV25-1 to TRBJ1-2; D is possibly TRBD1 (6 bases). Between the trimmed V and J ends, which lost 3 bases and 3 bases, there was a span of 20 bases. This CDR3 has 17 residues. Looked up from germline, CDR1 is MGHDK and CDR2 is SYGVNS. The DNA of the CDR3 is TGTGCCAGCAGTGACACGGGGGAGGGGGGCAGATACTATGGCTACACCTTC. As protein: CASSDTGEGGRYYGYTF.

The chain combines TRBV27 with TRBJ1-2, with D unclear. Per the germline V gene, CDR1 is MNHEY and CDR2 is SMNVEV (reference sequence). The length of the CDR3 is 14 residues. Trimming cost V 2 bases and J 5 bases, with 12 bases left between them. The CDR3 loop is CASSLRPTGYGYTF. CDR3 bases: TGTGCCAGCAGTTTACGCCCTACTGGATATGGCTACACCTTC.

The chain joins TRBV20-1 to TRBJ2-7; maybe TRBD2 (6 bases). The germline gives CDR1 DFQATT, CDR2 SNEGSKA (reference sequence). The CDR3 covers 12 residues. Between the trimmed V and J ends, which lost 5 bases and 5 bases, there was a span of 13 bases. The CDR3 bases are TGCAGTGCTCCGGGAGTAGGCGACGAGCAGTACTTC. This sequence encodes CSAPGVGDEQYF.

This chain uses TRBV29-1 with TRBJ2-7; weak D call: TRBD1 (6 bases). The CDR3 is 13 amino acids. Germline V gives CDR1 SQVTM, CDR2 ANQGSEA. V lost 3 bases and J lost 2, with 11 bases in between. CDR3 sequence: CSVETGQTYEQYF. Here the CDR3 DNA reads TGCAGCGTTGAGACCGGACAGACCTACGAGCAGTACTTC.

CDR3 nucleotides: TGTGCCAGCGGAAATTCTAACTATGGCTACACCTTC. This translates into CASGNSNYGYTF. The chain links TRBV6-5 to TRBJ1-2; D call uncertain. The V end was cut by 8 bases, the J end by 0 bases, with 7 bases between. From germline, CDR1 is MNHEY and CDR2 SVGAGI. This CDR3 has 12 residues.

This clonotype has at least ten counts. V is TRBV20-1 and J is TRBJ2-4; perhaps TRBD1 as D (7 bases). Germline CDR1 reads DFQATT; CDR2 reads SNEGSKA (reference sequence). V lost 5 bases to trimming and J lost 3 bases, with 11 bases between them. The CDR3 has 13 residues. Here the CDR3 reads CSAPGGGKNIQYF. The CDR3 DNA reads TGCAGTGCTCCAGGGGGAGGCAAAAACATTCAGTACTTC.

The chain recombines TRBV29-1 with TRBJ1-1; 9 nucleotides line up with TRBD1. Germline assignment: CDR1 SQVTM and CDR2 ANQGSEA. The V segment lost 7 bases and the J segment 4 bases; nucleotides outside the gene matches: 1. The CDR3 spans 11 residues. The CDR3 nucleotides are TGCAGCGCGGACAGGGGCACTGAAGCTTTCTTT. Protein product: CSADRGTEAFF.

Note on this clonotype: The junction departs from the called germline gene at one end, perhaps through a read error. The V and J genes are TRBV6-2 or TRBV6-3 and TRBJ2-5; D ambiguous. This CDR3 contains 13 residues. Germline CDR1 and CDR2: MNHEY and SVGEGT. The CDR3 DNA reads TGTGCCAGCAGAGGCAGAACATTAGAGACCCGGTACTTC. As protein: CASRGRTLETRYF.